Presented here are 25 T cell receptor beta chains from one specimen sequenced in a study of control samples from healthy donors and cancer patients (TCRdb year 2020). Receptor libraries were prepared by the immunoSEQ multiplex PCR assay. In its TCRdb copy, this immuneACCESS table keeps in-frame sequences only and misses some clones. Where compared with another copy, unresolved V genes explain less than half of these, and the others have no known cause. The sample profile shows 130,000 or so clones; about 89% of them were found once. The ten top clones hold 30% to 40% of the sample. The specimen sequenced was blood. These receptors came from a man aged 50 to 59 in good health.

The chain recombines TRBV19 with TRBJ2-7; D is ambiguous. The length of the CDR3 is 12 residues. The V gene lost 8 bases and the J gene lost 4 bases, with 12 bases spanning the gap. Per germline, CDR1 LNHDA and CDR2 SQIVND (reference sequence). The CDR3 spells CASSFDPYEQYF. In DNA form, the CDR3 reads TGTGCCAGTTCCTTCGACCCTTACGAGCAGTACTTC. The full variable domain, rest sourced from reference TRBV19 and TRBJ2-7, is DGGITQSPKYLFRKEGQNVTLSCEQNLNHDAMYWYRQDPGQGLRLIYYSQIVNDFQKGDIAEGYSVSREKKESFPLTVTSAQKNPTAFYLCASSFDPYEQYFGPGTRLTVT.

The rearrangement uses TRBV2 and TRBJ1-5; 9 positions agree with TRBD1. The germline CDR1 and CDR2 sequences are SNHLY and FYNNEI. V shed 6 bases, J shed 2 bases, and the junction held 11 bases outside the gene matches. CDR3 length: 17 amino acids. CDR3 residues: CASSLRWDREGNQPQHF. The CDR3 DNA reads as TGTGCCAGCAGCCTTCGTTGGGACAGGGAAGGCAATCAGCCCCAGCATTTT.

The genes are TRBV3-1 (or the pseudogene TRBV3-2) and TRBJ1-1; possible D gene TRBD1, 5 bases. The CDR3 is made up of 15 amino acids. Germline CDR1 reads LGHDT; CDR2 reads YNNKEL (reference sequence). V was shortened by 2 bases and J by 0 bases, with 10 bases between the two germline ends. The CDR3 DNA follows: TGTGCCAGCAGCCAACGAGGGGCATTGAACACTGAAGCTTTCTTT. It is translated as CASSQRGALNTEAFF.

The chain uses TRBV5-1 and TRBJ2-1; D possibly corresponds to TRBD1 (6 bases). Germline V gene lookup returns CDR1 SGHRS and CDR2 YFSETQ. The CDR3 spans 15 residues. V lost 3 bases and J 12 bases, leaving 22 bases between the germline ends. CDR3 sequence: CASSSTGFEAARQFF. DNA of the CDR3: TGCGCCAGCAGCTCAACAGGGTTTGAGGCAGCAAGGCAGTTCTTC. Complete variable domain (other parts from reference TRBV5-1 and TRBJ2-1): KAGVTQTPRYLIKTRGQQVTLSCSPISGHRSVSWYQQTPGQGLQFLFEYFSETQRNKGNFPGRFSGRQFSNSRSEMNVSTLELGDSALYLCASSSTGFEAARQFFGPGTRLTVL.

The chain links TRBV14 to TRBJ1-4; 10 nucleotides align to TRBD1. The V gene's germline CDR1 is SGHDN and CDR2 FVKESK. The V gene end was trimmed by 4 bases and the J gene end by 8 bases; junction bases not matched to a gene: 10. The CDR3 contains 16 residues. In nucleotides, the CDR3 is TGTGCCAGCAGCCCAAGTCCGACAGGGGGCCGGGAAAAACTGTTTTTT. It translates to CASSPSPTGGREKLFF. Using reference TRBV14 and TRBJ1-4 for the parts outside the CDR3, the full variable domain is EAGVTQFPSHSVIEKGQTVTLRCDPISGHDNLYWYRRVMGKEIKFLLHFVKESKQDESGMPNNRFLAERTGGTYSTLKVQPAELEDSGVYFCASSPSPTGGREKLFFGSGTQLSVL.

The chain joins TRBV5-8 to TRBJ1-1, with 9 bases matching TRBD1. Trimming removed 0 bases from V and 3 bases from J; junction bases left unmatched: 9. Germline V gene data show CDR1 as SGHTS and CDR2 as YDEGEE. The CDR3 is 17 residues long. CDR3 sequence (DNA): TGTGCCAGCAGCTTGGCGGGACAGGGATTTGGGCACACTGAAGCTTTCTTT. Protein product: CASSLAGQGFGHTEAFF.

Remarks on this clone: The sample contains more than one DNA sequence encoding this CDR3. This chain uses TRBV15 with TRBJ2-5; a possible D gene is TRBD1 (6 bases). With 3 bases removed from V and 2 bases from J, the gap between germline ends came to 13 bases. Germline CDR1 reads LNHNV; CDR2 reads YYDKDF (reference sequence). CDR3 length: 15 residues. The CDR3 here is CATSREQGAQETQYF. As DNA, the CDR3 is TGTGCCACCAGCAGGGAACAGGGCGCACAAGAGACCCAGTACTTC. Supplemented by reference TRBV15 and TRBJ2-5, the full variable domain reads DAMVIQNPRYQVTQFGKPVTLSCSQTLNHNVMYWYQQKSSQAPKLLFHYYDKDFNNEADTPDNFQSRRPNTSFCFLDIRSPGLGDTAMYLCATSREQGAQETQYFGPGTRLLVL.

The chain joins TRBV7-4 to TRBJ1-2; D gene unclear. The germline V gene encodes CDR1 SGHVT and CDR2 SQSDAQ. The CDR3 covers 15 residues. Trimming took off 0 bases at V and 6 bases at J, with 14 bases between the two ends. Here the CDR3 reads CASSLAQRPGDGYTF. The CDR3, as DNA: TGTGCCAGCAGCTTAGCGCAGCGGCCCGGGGATGGCTACACCTTC.

V and J are TRBV7-2 and TRBJ2-3; TRBD2 aligns across 8 bases. The germline gives CDR1 SGHTA, CDR2 FQGNSA. Trimming removed 3 bases from V and 2 bases from J; junction bases left unmatched: 4. This CDR3 is 15 amino acids long. CDR3 DNA: TGTGCCAGCAGCTTTAGCGGGACTTACACAGATACGCAGTATTTT. This encodes CASSFSGTYTDTQYF.

This clone was picked up one time. The chain carries TRBV5-1 and TRBJ1-1; TRBD1 is a possible D gene (5 bases). V lost 0 bases and J 0 bases, leaving 12 bases between the germline ends. CDR3 length: 16 residues. The germline CDR1 and CDR2 sequences are SGHRS and YFSETQ. The CDR3: CASSLGAGNMNTEAFF. The CDR3 DNA follows: TGCGCCAGCAGCTTGGGGGCAGGGAACATGAACACTGAAGCTTTCTTT.

V is TRBV6-5 and J is TRBJ1-2; D is uncertain. CDR3 length equals 14 residues. The germline V gene has CDR1 MNHEY and CDR2 SVGAGI. Trimming left V 9 bases short and J 5 bases short, with 19 bases between. CDR3 amino acids: CASRPRGVQYGYTF. The DNA of the CDR3 is TGTGCCAGTAGGCCTCGTGGGGTTCAGTATGGCTACACCTTC.

The V gene is TRBV23-1, the J gene TRBJ2-1, with D perhaps being TRBD1 or TRBD2 (5 bases each). TRBV23-1 falls under the ORF class, with uncertain function. V lost 3 bases and J 7 bases, leaving 19 bases between the germline ends. The CDR3 sequence is 16 residues long. CDR3 sequence (DNA): TGCGCCAGCAGTCACGGCAGGGTTCGAGGGGAGAATGAGCAGTTCTTC. Translated, it gives CASSHGRVRGENEQFF.

This clone was detected only a few times. V usage is TRBV3-1 (or the pseudogene TRBV3-2) and J usage is TRBJ1-2, with D unclear. V dropped 0 bases and J dropped 4 bases, with 12 bases sitting between them. Per the germline V gene, CDR1 is LGHDT and CDR2 is YNNKEL (reference sequence). The CDR3 is 15 amino acids. The CDR3 sequence: CASSQERAMGYGYTF. The CDR3 bases are TGTGCCAGCAGCCAAGAACGGGCCATGGGCTATGGCTACACCTTC.

The DNA of the CDR3 is TGTGCCAGCAGATTGACTAGCGGGGGGTTACCAGATACGCAGTATTTT. It translates to CASRLTSGGLPDTQYF. V and J are TRBV5-4 and TRBJ2-3, with 13 bases aligning to TRBD2. The V and J ends lost 5 bases and 4 bases, in that order; junction bases with no gene match: 7. Per germline, CDR1 SGHNT and CDR2 YYREEE (reference sequence). The CDR3 contains 16 residues.

This chain connects TRBV6-5 to TRBJ2-7; 11 bases line up with TRBD1. The V gene's germline CDR1 is MNHEY and CDR2 SVGAGI. V was clipped by 5 bases and J by 0 bases; unmatched bases: 3. The CDR3 spans 15 residues. CDR3 region: CASSRTGGFSYEQYF. CDR3 in DNA: TGTGCCAGCAGTAGGACAGGGGGCTTCTCCTACGAGCAGTACTTC.

The chain is built from TRBV16 and TRBJ1-4, with D tentatively TRBD1 (5 bases). Germline V lookup: CDR1 KGHSY, CDR2 FQNENV. Trimming removed 5 bases from V and 0 bases from J, with 16 bases in between. CDR3 length: 17 amino acids. DNA of the CDR3: TGTGCCAGCAGCTCCGATAAGCAGGGAGCAACTAATGAAAAACTGTTTTTT. As protein: CASSSDKQGATNEKLFF.

With respect to this clone: Different DNA sequences within this sample yield the same CDR3. This chain uses TRBV12-3 or TRBV12-4 with TRBJ1-1, with D possibly being TRBD1 (6 bases). This CDR3 region has 13 residues. V lost 1 base and J lost 8, with 11 bases in between. CDR3 protein: CASSLGTGTEAFF. For the CDR3, the DNA is TGTGCCAGCAGTTTAGGTACAGGGACCGAAGCTTTCTTT.

J is TRBJ1-1 and V is TRBV5-6; TRBD1 agrees at 8 bases. Germline trimming cut 0 bases from V and 1 base from J; bases unmatched to any gene: 8. The CDR3 loop spans 17 amino acids. The germline V gene has CDR1 SGHDT and CDR2 YYEEEE. CDR3 region: CASSLAITGGKNTEAFF. The CDR3 coding sequence is TGTGCCAGCAGCTTGGCCATAACAGGGGGAAAGAACACTGAAGCTTTCTTT.

The rearrangement joins TRBV5-1 to TRBJ1-2; maybe TRBD1 (6 bases). The CDR3 sequence is 16 residues long. CDR1 and CDR2 from the germline V gene are SGHRS and YFSETQ. V gave up 4 bases and J gave up 6 bases, with 22 bases separating them. CDR3 in DNA: TGCGCCAGCAGCCTCACAGGGCCATTTCAGGGGAATGGCTACACCTTC. Protein sequence: CASSLTGPFQGNGYTF.

A few counts support this clone. The V gene is TRBV3-1 (or the pseudogene TRBV3-2), the J gene TRBJ2-3; 12 bases map to TRBD2. The CDR3 runs 14 residues. Germline trimming cut 4 bases from V and 6 bases from J; bases unmatched to any gene: 2. Germline assignment: CDR1 LGHDT and CDR2 YNNKEL (reference sequence). The CDR3 region has the DNA TGTGCCAGCAGCCTCCTAGCGGGGGGGGATACGCAGTATTTT. Amino acids: CASSLLAGGDTQYF.

The rearrangement uses TRBV5-6 and TRBJ1-4; D uncertain. The CDR3 length is 14 residues. V was trimmed by 1 base and J by 8 bases, leaving 12 bases between them. The germline V gene has CDR1 SGHDT and CDR2 YYEEEE. The CDR3 sequence: CASSLQVVEEKLFF. CDR3 DNA sequence: TGTGCCAGCAGCTTGCAGGTAGTGGAGGAAAAACTGTTTTTT.

The rearrangement links TRBV11-2 to TRBJ2-5, with 7 bases matching TRBD2. With 1 base clipped from V and 2 bases from J, the junction kept 1 base outside the gene matches. CDR1 is SGHAT, CDR2 FQNNGV, per germline. This CDR3 comprises 14 residues. Written as DNA, the CDR3 is TGTGCCAGCAGCTTAGTCGGGGGGCAAGAGACCCAGTACTTC. Amino acids: CASSLVGGQETQYF. Using reference TRBV11-2 and TRBJ2-5 for the parts outside the CDR3, the full variable domain is EAGVAQSPRYKIIEKRQSVAFWCNPISGHATLYWYQQILGQGPKLLIQFQNNGVVDDSQLPKDRFSAERLKGVDSTLKIQPAKLEDSAVYLCASSLVGGQETQYFGPGTRLLVL.

V usage is TRBV2 and J usage is TRBJ2-5, with 8 bases fitting TRBD1. Losses at the gene ends were 11 bases for V and 4 bases for J; bases not matched to a gene: 12. This CDR3 contains 14 residues. Per the germline V gene, CDR1 is SNHLY and CDR2 is FYNNEI. In nucleotides, the CDR3 is TGTGCCTGTCATGTCAGTGGACAGGGAGAGACCCAGTACTTC. Translation: CACHVSGQGETQYF.

The chain employs TRBV6-5 and TRBJ1-2; no clear D gene. The CDR3 runs to 13 residues. The germline gives CDR1 MNHEY, CDR2 SVGAGI. Trimming stripped 2 bases from V and 1 base from J, with 5 bases between. CDR3 DNA: TGTGCCAGCAGTTACCAGTATAACTATGGCTACACCTTC. It is translated as CASSYQYNYGYTF.

This chain joins TRBV27 and TRBJ2-7, with D tentatively TRBD2 (7 bases). CDR3 length: 15 residues. Looked up from germline, CDR1 is MNHEY and CDR2 is SMNVEV (reference sequence). The V and J ends lost 5 bases and 4 bases respectively, with 18 bases between them. The CDR3, as DNA: TGTGCCAGCAGTCAGAAGGGGGGGGCCTATTACGAGCAGTACTTC. This translates into CASSQKGGAYYEQYF.